These 32 T cell receptor beta chains were all obtained from the same sample, sequenced in a study of blood T cell repertoires in COVID-19. Only in-frame clones appear in the TCRdb table, and some are missing; sequencing was by immunoSEQ multiplex PCR. Of more than 140,000 clones listed, 86% were seen once; the top ten hold about 8%. The sequenced material came from peripheral blood. The receptors originated from a woman aged 60 to 75 with acute or convalescent COVID-19.

This clone showed up just once. V gene TRBV20-1 combines with J gene TRBJ1-1, with a weak D call TRBD1 (5 bases). Germline lookup yields CDR1 DFQATT and CDR2 SNEGSKA (reference sequence). V dropped 7 bases and J dropped 4 bases, with 10 bases sitting between them. CDR3 size: 11 residues. Written as DNA, the CDR3 is TGCAGTGGGGGCCCGGGCACTGAAGCTTTCTTT. This sequence encodes CSGGPGTEAFF.

V is TRBV18 and J is TRBJ2-1, with TRBD2 matching over 7 bases. Trimming cost V 3 bases and J 0 bases; bases outside gene matches: 8. The CDR3 totals 17 residues. Germline-derived CDR1 and CDR2 are KGHSH and LQKENI. The CDR3 loop is CASSPRTSGSSYNEQFF. DNA of the CDR3: TGTGCCAGCTCACCCCGGACTAGTGGGAGCTCCTACAATGAGCAGTTCTTC. The full variable domain, with the rest looked up from reference TRBV18 and TRBJ2-1, is NAGVMQNPRHLVRRRGQEARLRCSPMKGHSHVYWYRQLPEEGLKFMVYLQKENIIDESGMPKERFSAEFPKEGPSILRIQQVVRGDSAAYFCASSPRTSGSSYNEQFFGPGTRLTVL.

The rearrangement uses TRBV6-5 and TRBJ1-3, with D hard to call. This CDR3 is 12 amino acids long. Trimming shortened V by 6 bases and J by 12 bases, and 15 bases separated the two germline ends. Germline V lookup: CDR1 MNHEY, CDR2 SVGAGI. The CDR3 region is CASSVANAGIYF. The DNA for the CDR3 is TGTGCCAGCAGCGTTGCTAATGCCGGCATATATTTT.

This clone was seen more than once but under ten times. The rearrangement uses TRBV4-1 and TRBJ1-3; 7 bases agree with TRBD1. This CDR3 is 19 amino acids long. CDR1 MGHRA and CDR2 YSYEKL come from the germline V gene. Germline trimming cut 4 bases from V and 3 bases from J; bases unmatched to any gene: 18. This chain's CDR3 is CASSPSRPRDRDYGNTIYF. DNA of the CDR3: TGCGCCAGCAGCCCGTCACGTCCACGCGACAGGGATTATGGAAACACCATATATTTT.

The chain combines TRBV2 with TRBJ2-2, with a tentative D call TRBD1 (6 bases). The germline V gene has CDR1 SNHLY and CDR2 FYNNEI. With 6 bases removed from V and 10 bases from J, the gap between germline ends came to 6 bases. The CDR3 consists of 10 residues. The CDR3 sequence is CASRGAELFF. In DNA, the CDR3 is TGTGCCAGCAGGGGGGCGGAGCTGTTTTTT.

In its sample, this clone was seen once. This rearrangement joins TRBV7-6 to TRBJ2-5; possible D gene TRBD2, 6 bases. Germline loops: CDR1 SGHVS, CDR2 FNYEAQ. Trimming removed 3 bases at V and 5 bases at J, with 10 bases between. This CDR3 spans 13 amino acids. The CDR3 reads CASSFGGPETQYF. CDR3 in DNA: TGTGCCAGCAGCTTCGGGGGTCCCGAGACCCAGTACTTC.

This chain joins TRBV11-2 and TRBJ2-6; a possible D gene is TRBD2 (6 bases). This CDR3 is built from 16 residues. V was shortened by 3 bases and J by 4 bases, with 13 bases between the two germline ends. The germline V gene encodes CDR1 SGHAT and CDR2 FQNNGV. DNA of the CDR3: TGTGCCAGCAGCTTTGGCGGGGCACTAGGGGCCAACGTCCTGACTTTC. Its protein product is CASSFGGALGANVLTF.

The chain has TRBV9 and TRBJ2-7; D is possibly TRBD1 (5 bases). The germline V gene encodes CDR1 SGDLS and CDR2 YYNGEE. Trimming pared 0 bases from V and 3 bases from J, leaving 10 bases between. This CDR3 spans 14 amino acids. The CDR3 nucleotides are TGTGCCAGCAGCGTAGACGGCAGGGTCTACGAGCAGTACTTC. It encodes CASSVDGRVYEQYF.

The rearrangement links TRBV9 to TRBJ2-2; 11 nucleotides match TRBD2. The CDR3 is 18 residues long. The J segment lost 2 bases and the V segment lost 1 base, leaving 7 bases of the junction unmatched. CDR1 is SGDLS and CDR2 is YYNGEE in the germline V gene. CDR3 amino acids: CASSVSPGLAGNTGELFF. The DNA of the CDR3 is TGTGCCAGCAGCGTAAGTCCCGGACTAGCGGGTAACACCGGGGAGCTGTTTTTT.

The J gene is TRBJ2-7, the V gene TRBV9; D is undetermined. The CDR3 spans 16 residues. The germline V and J ends were trimmed by 4 bases and 2 bases, with 19 bases remaining between them. Germline CDR1 reads SGDLS; CDR2 reads YYNGEE. CDR3 coding DNA: TGTGCCAGCAGCCCCAATATTCGAGGATGCGCCTACGAGCAGTACTTC. Its protein product is CASSPNIRGCAYEQYF.

The rearrangement uses TRBV7-9 and TRBJ1-5; D possibly corresponds to TRBD1 (5 bases). V lost 1 base and J 6 bases, leaving 13 bases between the germline ends. This CDR3 spans 15 amino acids. Germline V CDR1 and CDR2: SEHNR, FQNEAQ (reference sequence). The CDR3: CASSLGTGVSQPQHF. The CDR3 coding sequence is TGTGCCAGCAGCTTAGGAACGGGGGTTTCTCAGCCCCAGCATTTT.

This clone was found once. The gene calls are TRBV25-1 and TRBJ1-6; D is unresolved. CDR1 is MGHDK, CDR2 SYGVNS, per germline. There are 15 residues in the CDR3. With 3 bases removed from V and 7 bases from J, the gap between germline ends came to 13 bases. The CDR3 here is CASSDGMGGNSPLHF. The CDR3 nucleotides read TGTGCCAGCAGTGATGGGATGGGAGGGAATTCACCCCTCCACTTT.

This clone came up once. This chain links TRBV24-1 with TRBJ1-4, with D possibly TRBD1 on 5 matching bases. The CDR3 is 15 residues long. With 5 bases removed from V and 4 bases from J, the gap between germline ends came to 13 bases. Germline CDR1 is KGHDR and CDR2 is SFDVKD. CDR3: CATSAPTDFNEKLFF. The CDR3 bases are TGTGCCACCAGTGCCCCGACAGACTTTAATGAAAAACTGTTTTTT.

The CDR3 coding sequence is TGTGCCAGCAGCTTAGGGCGGACTAGCGGGGGGGCCGGGCAGTTCTTC. Translating it yields CASSLGRTSGGAGQFF. The gene calls are TRBV7-2 and TRBJ2-1, with 15 bases fitting TRBD2. Looked up from germline, CDR1 is SGHTA and CDR2 is FQGNSA. V lost 1 base, J lost 12 bases, and 7 bases stayed unmatched. CDR3 length: 16 residues.

The chain combines TRBV5-1 with TRBJ2-7; 9 nucleotides align to TRBD1. V lost 4 bases and J lost 5; bases outside the gene matches: 13. Germline CDR1 is SGHRS and CDR2 is YFSETQ. CDR3 length: 16 residues. CDR3 DNA sequence: TGCGCCAGCAGCGGATTCGGGACAGGGAGGGCGAACGAGCAGTACTTC. This codes for CASSGFGTGRANEQYF.

The rearrangement links TRBV13 to TRBJ2-5; no clear D. The V end lost 3 bases, the J end lost 5 bases, and 7 bases lay between the germline ends. The CDR3 is 12 amino acids. Per the germline V gene, CDR1 is PRHDT and CDR2 is FYEKMQ (reference sequence). The CDR3: CASSLAGETQYF. The CDR3 DNA is TGTGCCAGCAGCTTGGCCGGGGAGACCCAGTACTTC.

CDR3 in DNA: TGTGCCAGCAGTTACCAGTCGGGGGGGACCTTGGGTACGCAGTATTTT. It translates to CASSYQSGGTLGTQYF. The gene calls are TRBV6-5 and TRBJ2-3; TRBD2 matches 8 bases. V was clipped by 2 bases and J by 8 bases; unmatched bases: 12. The CDR3 is made up of 16 amino acids. In germline, CDR1 is MNHEY, CDR2 SVGAGI.

This clone was found a few times. V usage is TRBV7-9 and J usage is TRBJ1-4, with TRBD1 identical over 9 bases. The CDR3 has 16 residues. After removal of 2 bases from V and 5 bases from J, the junction contained 6 bases not matched to a gene. CDR1 and CDR2 from the germline V gene are SEHNR and FQNEAQ (reference sequence). The CDR3 protein is CASSLSVGTGNEKLFF. For the CDR3, the DNA is TGTGCCAGCAGCTTAAGCGTTGGGACAGGGAATGAAAAACTGTTTTTT. Full variable domain (remainder filled in from reference TRBV7-9 and TRBJ1-4): DTGVSQNPRHKITKRGQNVTFRCDPISEHNRLYWYRQTLGQGPEFLTYFQNEAQLEKSRLLSDRFSAERPKGSFSTLEIQRTEQGDSAMYLCASSLSVGTGNEKLFFGSGTQLSVL.

The chain employs TRBV5-1 and TRBJ2-7; weak D call: TRBD1 (6 bases). The V end was cut by 7 bases, the J end by 3 bases, with 17 bases between. Germline V lookup: CDR1 SGHRS, CDR2 YFSETQ. CDR3 size: 14 residues. The CDR3 region is CASGIVSGVYEQYF. The CDR3 region has the DNA TGCGCCAGCGGCATCGTTTCAGGGGTCTACGAGCAGTACTTC.

J is TRBJ2-3 and V is TRBV6-5, with D possibly matching TRBD1 (5 bases). V gave up 5 bases and J gave up 4 bases, with 10 bases separating them. Germline lookup yields CDR1 MNHEY and CDR2 SVGAGI. The CDR3 extends over 13 amino acids. The CDR3 sequence: CASSIQGADTQYF. Here the CDR3 DNA reads TGTGCCAGCAGTATTCAGGGTGCAGATACGCAGTATTTT.

The chain joins TRBV11-3 to TRBJ2-3; 8 nucleotides align to TRBD2. Germline V lookup: CDR1 SGHNT, CDR2 YENEEA. The CDR3 sequence is 16 residues long. Unmatched junction bases numbered 5, after V lost 3 bases and J lost 0 bases. The CDR3 is CASSLRTSGSTDTQYF. For the CDR3, the DNA is TGTGCCAGCAGCTTGCGCACTAGCGGAAGCACAGATACGCAGTATTTT.

This clone was recorded only once. The chain recombines TRBV5-1 with TRBJ2-1; 11 bases fit TRBD2. CDR1 and CDR2 from the germline V gene are SGHRS and YFSETQ. The CDR3 loop spans 15 amino acids. V was clipped by 2 bases and J by 8 bases; unmatched bases: 6. The CDR3 DNA sequence: TGCGCCAGCAGCTTCGCTAGCGGGGGGTTCTATGAGCAGTTCTTC. Translation gives CASSFASGGFYEQFF.

This chain joins TRBV28 and TRBJ2-4, with D perhaps TRBD1 (5 bases). From germline, CDR1 is MDHEN and CDR2 SYDVKM. The CDR3 covers 15 residues. V lost 5 bases and J lost 8, with 19 bases in between. The CDR3 coding sequence is TGTGCCAGCAGTCACCTCAAACTGACAGAACACATTCAGTACTTC. It codes for CASSHLKLTEHIQYF.

This sequence joins TRBV3-1 (or the pseudogene TRBV3-2) and TRBJ1-3, with TRBD1 identical over 7 bases. Germline lookup yields CDR1 LGHDT and CDR2 YNNKEL (reference sequence). With 0 bases clipped from V and 8 bases from J, the junction kept 13 bases outside the gene matches. The CDR3 covers 17 residues. The CDR3 reads CASSQDAGQRQMDTIYF. CDR3 bases: TGTGCCAGCAGCCAAGATGCGGGACAGCGACAGATGGACACCATATATTTT.

CDR3 sequence (DNA): TGTGCCAGCAGCAGAGCCCTGGCTAGTTCGAACACCGGGGAGCTGTTTTTT. This sequence encodes CASSRALASSNTGELFF. The chain employs TRBV11-2 and TRBJ2-2; D gene ambiguous. In germline, CDR1 is SGHAT, CDR2 FQNNGV. With 5 bases removed from V and 0 bases from J, the gap between germline ends came to 16 bases. This CDR3 contains 17 residues.

To note about this clone: The identical CDR3 is also encoded by other nucleotide sequences in the sample. The rearrangement links TRBV7-9 to TRBJ1-4; D gene ambiguous. V was pared by 1 base and J by 0 bases, with 3 bases between. The CDR3 covers 14 residues. CDR1 is SEHNR, CDR2 FQNEAQ, per germline (reference sequence). Here the CDR3 reads CASSLGTTNEKLFF. The CDR3, as DNA: TGTGCCAGCAGCTTAGGTACAACTAATGAAAAACTGTTTTTT.

The chain joins TRBV7-2 to TRBJ2-7, with 9 nucleotides matching TRBD1. Germline V gene data show CDR1 as SGHTA and CDR2 as FQGNSA. With 4 bases clipped from V and 4 bases from J, the junction kept 5 bases outside the gene matches. This CDR3 contains 14 residues. CDR3 DNA: TGTGCCAGCAGCTCGTCGGGACAGGGTTACGAGCAGTACTTC. Amino acid sequence: CASSSSGQGYEQYF.

The V gene is TRBV7-9, the J gene TRBJ1-1, with D possibly TRBD1 on 6 matching bases. The CDR3 length is 15 residues. V lost 3 bases to trimming and J lost 0 bases, with 11 bases between them. Germline CDR1 reads SEHNR; CDR2 reads FQNEAQ (reference sequence). The CDR3 DNA is TGTGCCAGCAGCTTGGGGGGGCCGTTGAACACTGAAGCTTTCTTT. Translation gives CASSLGGPLNTEAFF.

The chain is built from TRBV24-1 and TRBJ2-1; 8 bases line up with TRBD1. V lost 5 bases, J lost 14 bases, and 10 bases stayed unmatched. CDR3 length equals 13 residues. Germline loops: CDR1 KGHDR, CDR2 SFDVKD. CDR3 coding DNA: TGTGCCACCAGTGGGCCGACAGGGGAGAAGAAGTTCTTC. Translating it yields CATSGPTGEKKFF.

V gene TRBV6-5 combines with J gene TRBJ2-7; 7 bases align to TRBD1. This CDR3 is 14 amino acids long. Trimming at V came to 6 bases and at J to 0 bases, leaving 5 bases not matched to a gene. Germline V gene data show CDR1 as MNHEY and CDR2 as SVGAGI. The CDR3 region is CASSPGTDSYEQYF. DNA of the CDR3: TGTGCCAGCAGCCCCGGGACAGACTCCTACGAGCAGTACTTC.

The genes are TRBV11-3 and TRBJ2-7; 10 bases match TRBD1. Trimming cost V 2 bases and J 6 bases; bases outside gene matches: 4. CDR1 is SGHNT and CDR2 is YENEEA in the germline V gene. This CDR3 region has 14 residues. CDR3 nucleotide sequence: TGTGCCAGCAGCTTACTCGGGACAGGGGTCGAGCAGTACTTC. It encodes CASSLLGTGVEQYF.

This chain links TRBV28 with TRBJ1-1, with 7 bases identical to TRBD1. The ends lost 5 bases at V and 0 bases at J; junction bases unmatched: 3. This CDR3 contains 14 residues. Germline CDR1 and CDR2: MDHEN and SYDVKM. The CDR3 nucleotides read TGTGCCAGCAGTAAAGGGGGCATGAACACTGAAGCTTTCTTT. Translation: CASSKGGMNTEAFF.